Each of the 24 T cell receptor beta chains below was sequenced from the same sample in a study of CD8 T cells in Susac syndrome. RNA was extracted with the RNeasy kit, and a quantity of about 0.45 to 1 ug was reverse transcribed using random hexamers. A single record per CDR3 protein comes from TCRdb applying MiXCR to the immunoSEQ multiplex PCR reads. The sample lists tens of thousands of distinct CDR3 sequences, 95% occurring once. Sequencing was carried out using CD8+ T cells from PBMCs. The receptor source for this set is a human donor with Susac syndrome.

The chain has TRBV7-9 and TRBJ2-1; tentatively, D is TRBD2 (5 bases). The CDR3 has 13 residues. Germline V gene sequence: CDR1 SEHNR, CDR2 FQNEAQ (reference sequence). The V end was cut by 8 bases, the J end by 2 bases, with 10 bases between. The CDR3 protein is CASLDSTYNEQFF. The CDR3 DNA sequence: TGTGCCAGCTTGGACTCCACCTACAATGAGCAGTTCTTC.

This chain connects TRBV28 to TRBJ2-3; D possibly corresponds to TRBD2 (5 bases). Germline V lookup: CDR1 MDHEN, CDR2 SYDVKM. The CDR3 extends over 11 amino acids. V gave up 6 bases and J gave up 14 bases, with 15 bases separating them. The CDR3 sequence: CASRGREMLYF. The CDR3 nucleotides read TGTGCCAGCAGAGGAAGGGAGATGCTGTATTTT. The full variable domain, completed using reference TRBV28 and TRBJ2-3, is DVKVTQSSRYLVKRTGEKVFLECVQDMDHENMFWYRQDPGLGLRLIYFSYDVKMKEKGDIPEGYSVSREKKERFSLILESASTNQTSMYLCASRGREMLYFGPGTRLTVL.

The chain has TRBV20-1 and TRBJ2-1, with a tentative D call TRBD1 (5 bases). The CDR3 is 14 amino acids. V lost 8 bases and J 2 bases, leaving 16 bases between the germline ends. Germline assignment: CDR1 DFQATT and CDR2 SNEGSKA (reference sequence). The CDR3 sequence is CSQIWMGPYNEQFF. Written as DNA, the CDR3 is TGCAGTCAGATTTGGATGGGGCCCTACAATGAGCAGTTCTTC.

The chain uses TRBV9 and TRBJ2-5, with 8 positions matching TRBD1. V gave up 9 bases and J gave up 1 base; unmatched junction bases: 5. The V gene's germline CDR1 is SGDLS and CDR2 YYNGEE. There are 13 residues in the CDR3. The CDR3 sequence: CAIRDRIQETQYF. The CDR3 coding sequence is TGTGCCATAAGGGACAGGATCCAAGAGACCCAGTACTTC.

The CDR3 reads CASSIVGQTNSNQPQHF. In DNA form, the CDR3 reads TGTGCCAGCAGTATCGTCGGACAGACTAATAGCAATCAGCCCCAGCATTTT. The chain combines TRBV28 with TRBJ1-5, with D possibly TRBD1 on 6 matching bases. This CDR3 comprises 17 residues. Germline CDR1 MDHEN, CDR2 SYDVKM. V was clipped by 5 bases and J by 0 bases, with 17 bases between them. Together with reference TRBV28 and TRBJ1-5, the CDR3 gives the full variable domain: DVKVTQSSRYLVKRTGEKVFLECVQDMDHENMFWYRQDPGLGLRLIYFSYDVKMKEKGDIPEGYSVSREKKERFSLILESASTNQTSMYLCASSIVGQTNSNQPQHFGDGTRLSIL.

CDR3: CSARPGGTNNEQFF. CDR3 in DNA: TGCAGTGCTCGCCCCGGCGGGACTAACAATGAGCAGTTCTTC. V and J are TRBV20-1 and TRBJ2-1; 7 bases map to TRBD2. Germline loops: CDR1 DFQATT, CDR2 SNEGSKA (reference sequence). V shed 5 bases, J shed 5 bases, and the junction held 9 bases outside the gene matches. This CDR3 has 14 amino acids.

This chain joins TRBV28 and TRBJ2-7; 8 bases map to TRBD1. The CDR3 contains 13 residues. Germline CDR1 is MDHEN and CDR2 is SYDVKM. V gave up 9 bases and J gave up 3 bases; unmatched junction bases: 7. In DNA, the CDR3 is TGTGCCAGTTGTCGGACAGGGAGCTACGAGCAGTACTTC. Protein sequence: CASCRTGSYEQYF. The entire variable domain, with the rest obtained from reference TRBV28 and TRBJ2-7, is as follows: DVKVTQSSRYLVKRTGEKVFLECVQDMDHENMFWYRQDPGLGLRLIYFSYDVKMKEKGDIPEGYSVSREKKERFSLILESASTNQTSMYLCASCRTGSYEQYFGPGTRLTVT.

The CDR3 sequence is CASSNAYEQYF. The CDR3 region has the DNA TGTGCCAGCAGCAACGCCTACGAGCAGTACTTC. The rearrangement uses TRBV7-9 and TRBJ2-7; D unresolved. V was cut by 5 bases and J by 2 bases, with 4 bases left in between. The CDR3 runs to 11 residues. From germline, CDR1 is SEHNR and CDR2 FQNEAQ (reference sequence).

The chain joins TRBV20-1 to TRBJ2-3, with D possibly matching TRBD2 (6 bases). The V and J ends lost 0 bases and 4 bases respectively, with 11 bases between them. Per germline, CDR1 DFQATT and CDR2 SNEGSKA (reference sequence). The CDR3 covers 14 residues. The CDR3 loop is CSARDPSGPDTQYF. CDR3 nucleotide sequence: TGCAGTGCTAGAGATCCGAGCGGGCCAGATACGCAGTATTTT.

The chain uses TRBV12-3 or TRBV12-4 and TRBJ2-3; the match to TRBD1 covers 8 bases. V was clipped by 5 bases and J by 0 bases; unmatched bases: 7. The CDR3 spans 16 residues. The CDR3 DNA follows: TGTGCCAGCAGTCCTCTCCGGGACAGGAGCACAGATACGCAGTATTTT. Encoded protein: CASSPLRDRSTDTQYF.

V gene TRBV15 combines with J gene TRBJ2-5; maybe TRBD1 (8 bases). Trimming took off 0 bases at V and 5 bases at J, with 13 bases between the two ends. The CDR3 extends over 15 amino acids. Per germline, CDR1 LNHNV and CDR2 YYDKDF (reference sequence). Written as DNA, the CDR3 is TGTGCCACCAGCAGAGACAGGGGGCGGGAGGAGACCCAGTACTTC. This translates into CATSRDRGREETQYF.

The rearrangement uses TRBV12-3 or TRBV12-4 and TRBJ1-2; 11 bases agree with TRBD1. The CDR3 spans 13 residues. Trimming removed 8 bases from V and 4 bases from J; junction bases left unmatched: 3. CDR3 bases: TGTGCCAGCGGTGGGACAGGGGGCTATGGCTACACCTTC. This translates into CASGGTGGYGYTF.

The chain is built from TRBV20-1 and TRBJ2-1; 9 positions match TRBD2. The CDR3 length is 16 residues. Looked up from germline, CDR1 is DFQATT and CDR2 is SNEGSKA (reference sequence). The V segment lost 6 bases and the J segment 4 bases; nucleotides outside the gene matches: 13. CDR3 in DNA: TGCAGTGCAAGTGCGGGCGGGAGGGCCCCTTACAATGAGCAGTTCTTC. Residues: CSASAGGRAPYNEQFF.

This clonotype has only one observation. The chain employs TRBV5-6 and TRBJ2-1; D may be TRBD1 or TRBD2 (5 bases each). CDR1 is SGHDT, CDR2 YYEEEE, per germline. The CDR3 has 13 residues. Trimming removed 3 bases at V and 5 bases at J, with 9 bases between. CDR3 sequence reads: CASSWDPNNEQFF. DNA of the CDR3: TGTGCCAGCAGCTGGGACCCTAACAATGAGCAGTTCTTC.

The chain is built from TRBV29-1 and TRBJ1-2; maybe TRBD1 (6 bases). In germline, CDR1 is SQVTM, CDR2 ANQGSEA. CDR3 size: 11 residues. V gave up 4 bases and J gave up 7 bases, with 10 bases separating them. CDR3: CSVVGARGYTF. The CDR3 DNA sequence: TGCAGCGTTGTGGGGGCGCGTGGCTACACCTTC.

The chain has TRBV19 and TRBJ2-1, with 9 bases that match TRBD1. CDR1 is LNHDA and CDR2 is SQIVND in the germline V gene (reference sequence). V lost 5 bases, J lost 5 bases, and 4 bases stayed unmatched. This CDR3 region has 14 residues. This CDR3 is CASSLWTGDNEQFF. The CDR3 DNA reads TGTGCCAGTAGTCTATGGACAGGGGACAATGAGCAGTTCTTC. Variable domain in full (rest from reference TRBV19 and TRBJ2-1): DGGITQSPKYLFRKEGQNVTLSCEQNLNHDAMYWYRQDPGQGLRLIYYSQIVNDFQKGDIAEGYSVSREKKESFPLTVTSAQKNPTAFYLCASSLWTGDNEQFFGPGTRLTVL.

The rearrangement uses TRBV6-1 and TRBJ1-1; 8 bases map to TRBD1. CDR1 and CDR2 (germline): MNHNS, SASEGT. The trim removed 7 bases at V and 0 bases at J, leaving 10 bases unmatched. This CDR3 is built from 16 residues. Here the CDR3 DNA reads TGTGCCAGCACGGAAGGAGACAGGGGCTTGAACACTGAAGCTTTCTTT. Protein sequence: CASTEGDRGLNTEAFF.

The rearrangement joins TRBV11-2 to TRBJ2-3; D perhaps matches TRBD1 (6 bases). The CDR3 loop spans 15 amino acids. Per the germline V gene, CDR1 is SGHAT and CDR2 is FQNNGV. Trimming took 3 bases from V and 1 from J, leaving 11 bases between them. In DNA form, the CDR3 reads TGTGCCAGCAGCTTCTGGGCAGGGGGCACAGATACGCAGTATTTT. Its translation: CASSFWAGGTDTQYF.

This clonotype occurred a few times. The V and J genes are TRBV7-9 and TRBJ1-5, with TRBD1 as a possible D gene (5 bases). The length of the CDR3 is 14 residues. V lost 6 bases and J lost 2, with 11 bases in between. CDR1 and CDR2 (germline): SEHNR, FQNEAQ (reference sequence). CDR3: CASSSQGGNQPQHF. CDR3 sequence (DNA): TGTGCCAGCAGTTCTCAGGGTGGCAATCAGCCCCAGCATTTT.

This clonotype showed up just once. The chain uses TRBV4-3 and TRBJ1-1; tentative D call: TRBD1 (5 bases). Per germline, CDR1 LGHNA and CDR2 YSLEER. The V gene lost 0 bases and the J gene lost 1 base, with 9 bases spanning the gap. This CDR3 region has 15 residues. CDR3: CASSQDRVGNTEAFF. CDR3 bases: TGCGCCAGCAGCCAAGACAGGGTTGGGAACACTGAAGCTTTCTTT.

This chain connects TRBV21-1 to TRBJ2-5; the D call TRBD1 from the table was never checked on the DNA. TRBV21-1 has pseudogene status. CDR3 length: 16 residues. The CDR3 loop is CASSSTPGQGKETQYF. CDR3 DNA sequence: TGTGCCAGCAGCAGTACACCGGGACAGGGGAAAGAGACCCAGTACTTC.

This chain links TRBV5-5 with TRBJ1-1, with D unresolved. CDR1 and CDR2 from the germline V gene are SGHKS and YYEKEE (reference sequence). This CDR3 has 11 residues. V was shortened by 4 bases and J by 7 bases, with 8 bases between the two germline ends. The CDR3 spells CASSPEVEAFF. CDR3 in DNA: TGTGCCAGCAGCCCTGAGGTTGAAGCTTTCTTT.

This chain connects TRBV3-1 to TRBJ2-2, with TRBD2 as a possible D gene (6 bases). Germline assignment: CDR1 LGHDT and CDR2 YNNKEL (reference sequence). V lost 0 bases and J lost 1, with 12 bases in between. CDR3 length: 17 residues. CDR3 residues: CASSQDLGGKNTGELFF. CDR3 nucleotides: TGTGCCAGCAGCCAAGATCTAGGCGGGAAGAACACCGGGGAGCTGTTTTTT.

V is TRBV6-6 and J is TRBJ1-2, with 12 bases aligning to TRBD1. V trimming: 6 bases; J trimming: 8 bases; junction bases outside the gene matches: 13. The length of the CDR3 is 16 residues. Germline loops: CDR1 MNHNY, CDR2 SVGAGI (reference sequence). The CDR3 loop reads CASSRRLGQGAEGYTF. The CDR3 bases are TGTGCCAGCAGCCGCAGACTGGGACAGGGGGCGGAGGGCTACACCTTC.